These T cell receptor beta chains were read from a single sample in a study of cytomegalovirus exposure and HLA in healthy donors. Repertoires were generated with immunoSEQ multiplex PCR, while TCRdb's copy carries only in-frame clones and drops some. The table includes some 150,000 clones, 60% to 85% detected once. The sequencing sample was made of PBMCs. The source is a female donor in good health and CMV-seronegative. CDR3s include the opening cysteine and the closing phenylalanine or tryptophan. A D gene is named only where the DNA matches it firmly. Clone size appears in some rows only: once, few, many, or a class for an expanded clone.

V,J,size,length,D,DNA,CDR3
TRBV27,TRBJ1-3,.,13,.,TGTGCCAGCAGAAGGAGCCCTGGAAACACCATATATTTT,CASRRSPGNTIYF
TRBV13,TRBJ1-1,.,18,.,TGTGCCAGCAGCTTAGGCCTTCAGGGGCCACGTGTGAACACTGAAGCTTTCTTT,CASSLGLQGPRVNTEAFF
TRBV28,TRBJ2-2,.,16,TRBD2,TGTGCCAGCAGCTCCCCGCTAGCGGCGGACACCGGGGAGCTGTTTTTT,CASSSPLAADTGELFF
TRBV28,TRBJ2-7,.,13,.,TGTGCCAGCAGTTCCGCCCCCCAGAGGGAGCAGTACTTC,CASSSAPQREQYF
TRBV4-2,TRBJ2-1,few,20,TRBD2,TGTGCCAGCAGCCAAGATAGGGCTAGCGGGAGAGTCGGAACGGGCAATGAGCAGTTCTTC,CASSQDRASGRVGTGNEQFF
TRBV15,TRBJ2-3,.,14,.,TGTGCCACCAGGGCCTCAGGTGCCACAGATACGCAGTATTTT,CATRASGATDTQYF
TRBV27,TRBJ2-7,.,16,TRBD2,TGTGCCAGCAGTCTGATCCCCAGCGGGGGCTCCTACGAGCAGTACTTC,CASSLIPSGGSYEQYF
TRBV11-3,TRBJ1-1,.,15,TRBD1,TGTGCCAGCAGCTTAGATCAGGGGGCGGATACTGAAGCTTTCTTT,CASSLDQGADTEAFF
TRBV9,TRBJ2-1,.,15,.,TGTGCCAGCAGCGTAGGGGGAGCCTCGCCCGATGAGCAGTTCTTC,CASSVGGASPDEQFF
TRBV2,TRBJ2-7,.,16,TRBD1,TGTGCCAGCACCTGGGACAGGGGGCTATCAACCTACGAGCAGTACTTC,CASTWDRGLSTYEQYF
TRBV7-9,TRBJ2-7,.,14,.,TGTGCCAGCAGCCAAACTAGCCCTTCCTACGAGCAGTACTTC,CASSQTSPSYEQYF
TRBV27,TRBJ2-5,.,16,.,TGTGCCAGCAGCCCGACTTCCCGCCCTGGCCAAGAGACCCAGTACTTC,CASSPTSRPGQETQYF
TRBV29-1,TRBJ2-3,once,12,.,TGCAGCGTTGACAGGGCCGGAGATACGCAGTATTTT,CSVDRAGDTQYF
TRBV5-1,TRBJ2-1,.,14,.,TGCGCCAGCACGGACGGGAGACCCTACAATGAGCAGTTCTTC,CASTDGRPYNEQFF
TRBV5-6,TRBJ2-5,.,13,TRBD1,TGTGCCAGCAGGGGGACAGGGAGAGAGACCCAGTACTTC,CASRGTGRETQYF
TRBV7-9,TRBJ1-2,few,15,.,TGTGCCAGCAGCTTAGCGGTTGTGACACCCTCCGGCTACACCTTC,CASSLAVVTPSGYTF
TRBV28,TRBJ1-1,.,15,TRBD1,TGTGCCAGCAACTCGCCGACAGGGATGAACACTGAAGCTTTCTTT,CASNSPTGMNTEAFF
TRBV7-2,TRBJ2-1,.,12,.,TGTGCCAGCAGCCGGGATTCAGGTGAGCAGTTCTTC,CASSRDSGEQFF
TRBV12-5,TRBJ1-2,.,18,.,TGTGCTAGTGGCCGACAGACGATCCAGGGGATCCCCTCCTATGGCTACACCTTC,CASGRQTIQGIPSYGYTF
TRBV2,TRBJ1-2,.,11,.,TGTGCCAGCAGAGCGGGTCATGGCTACACCTTC,CASRAGHGYTF
TRBV7-8,TRBJ2-2,few,17,TRBD1,TGTGCCAGCAGCTTAAGGGACAGGGGGAGTTCGACCGGGGAGCTGTTTTTT,CASSLRDRGSSTGELFF
TRBV11-1,TRBJ2-2,once,16,TRBD1,TGTGCCAGCAGCCGCAGGACAGGGGGCGTAACCGGGGAGCTGTTTTTT,CASSRRTGGVTGELFF
TRBV21-1,TRBJ2-1,.,15,.,TGTGCCAGCAGCAAACGGACAGGGCTTGCGCGTGAGCAGTTCTTC,CASSKRTGLAREQFF
TRBV5-4,TRBJ2-2,.,16,.,TGTGCCAGCAGTTCGGTCGGGAGCGGTAACGCCGGGGAGCTGTTTTTT,CASSSVGSGNAGELFF
TRBV6-5,TRBJ1-2,.,15,TRBD1,TGTGCCAGCAGCCTACAGACCGGGACAGTCTATGGCTACACCTTC,CASSLQTGTVYGYTF
TRBV5-4,TRBJ2-7,.,15,TRBD2,TGTGCCAGCAGTTCTCCGGGACTAGCGGGCTACGAGCAGTACTTC,CASSSPGLAGYEQYF
TRBV5-6,TRBJ2-3,.,11,.,TGTGCCAGCAGCTCAGCAGATACGCAGTATTTT,CASSSADTQYF
TRBV13,TRBJ1-2,few,14,.,TGTGCCAGCAGCTCCCGGGACAAAAGCTTTGGCTACACCTTC,CASSSRDKSFGYTF
TRBV7-3,TRBJ1-2,.,13,TRBD1,TGTGCCAGCTCACCTACAGGGGGCGGTGGCTACACCTTC,CASSPTGGGGYTF
TRBV9,TRBJ2-3,.,15,.,TGTGCCAGCAGCTCCAGAACCGCCTTCACAGATACGCAGTATTTT,CASSSRTAFTDTQYF
TRBV5-6,TRBJ1-2,.,15,.,TGTGCCAGCAGCCGGACAGCCACGGCCGCCTATGGCTACACCTTC,CASSRTATAAYGYTF
TRBV11-2,TRBJ2-1,once,14,TRBD2,TGTGCCAGCAGAAGAGCGGGGGGGCCCCTTGAGCAGTTCTTC,CASRRAGGPLEQFF
TRBV11-2,TRBJ2-1,.,13,TRBD1,TGTGCCAGCAGCCTTCGACAGGGGGTTGAGCAGTTCTTC,CASSLRQGVEQFF
TRBV18,TRBJ1-2,.,15,.,TGTGCCAGCTCACCGGGGCCAGGTTCTAACTATGGCTACACCTTC,CASSPGPGSNYGYTF
TRBV15,TRBJ2-5,.,17,TRBD2,TGTGCCACCAGCAGCACTAGCGGGAGGTTTGAAATCGAGACCCAGTACTTC,CATSSTSGRFEIETQYF
TRBV10-3,TRBJ2-7,.,14,TRBD1,TGTGCCATCAGTGAGCGGGACAGCTCCTACGAGCAGTACTTC,CAISERDSSYEQYF
TRBV5-6,TRBJ1-2,.,13,TRBD1,TGTGCTAGCAGCACACGACAGGGCTATGGCTACACCTTC,CASSTRQGYGYTF
TRBV10-3,TRBJ2-7,few,13,.,TGTGCCATCAAGGGAGCGGACTCCTACGAGCAGTACTTC,CAIKGADSYEQYF
TRBV28,TRBJ1-3,few,15,.,TGTGCCAGCAGTATCGGGAAAAAATACGGCAACACCATATATTTT,CASSIGKKYGNTIYF
TRBV11-1,TRBJ1-3,.,14,TRBD1,TGTGCCAGCAGCGGGACAGGGCACGGAAACACCATATATTTT,CASSGTGHGNTIYF
TRBV19,TRBJ2-7,.,18,TRBD1,TGTGCCAGTCGCTACAGGGGACAGGGGTCGGGGGCTAACTACGAGCAGTACTTC,CASRYRGQGSGANYEQYF
TRBV5-1,TRBJ2-5,.,14,TRBD1,TGCGCCAGCAGCCCGGGGACAGGGGGAGAGACCCAGTACTTC,CASSPGTGGETQYF
TRBV7-2,TRBJ2-4,.,17,.,TGTGCCAGCAGCTTGATGGGTCGCGGGGTAGCCAAAAACAGTCAGTACTTC,CASSLMGRGVAKNSQYF
TRBV18,TRBJ1-1,few,15,TRBD1,TGTGCCAGCTCCCTCCCCAGGGGGAGGAACACTGAAGCTTTCTTT,CASSLPRGRNTEAFF
TRBV30,TRBJ1-1,few,13,.,TGTGCCTGGACCCTCGGACAGTTCACTGAAGCTTTCTTT,CAWTLGQFTEAFF
TRBV6-1,TRBJ2-7,.,14,TRBD1,TGTGCCAGCAGAGAGACAGGGTTCGGACGCGAGCAGTACTTC,CASRETGFGREQYF
TRBV7-8,TRBJ2-7,.,16,.,TGTGCCAGCAACCGGTACGGGGGGCAGAGCTCCTACGAGCAGTACTTC,CASNRYGGQSSYEQYF
TRBV28,TRBJ2-7,.,13,TRBD2,TGTGCCAGCGTGACTAGCGACACCTACGAGCAGTACTTC,CASVTSDTYEQYF
TRBV18,TRBJ2-7,.,13,.,TGTGCCAGCTCACCATTAGGAGGCTACGAGCAGTACTTC,CASSPLGGYEQYF
TRBV7-9,TRBJ1-2,.,15,.,TGTGCCAGCAGCTTAAGGGGGTTAGACCACTATGGCTACACCTTC,CASSLRGLDHYGYTF